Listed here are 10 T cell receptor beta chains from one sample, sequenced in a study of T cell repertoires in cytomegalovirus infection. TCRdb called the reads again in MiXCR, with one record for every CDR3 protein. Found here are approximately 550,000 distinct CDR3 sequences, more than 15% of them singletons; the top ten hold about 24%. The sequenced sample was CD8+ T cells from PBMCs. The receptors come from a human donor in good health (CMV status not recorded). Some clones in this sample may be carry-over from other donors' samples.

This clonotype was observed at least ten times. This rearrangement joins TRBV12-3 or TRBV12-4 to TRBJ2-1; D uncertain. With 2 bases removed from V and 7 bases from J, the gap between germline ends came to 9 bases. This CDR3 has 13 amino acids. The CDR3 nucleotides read TGTGCCAGCAGTTTACCCCAGGCAAATGAGCAGTTCTTC. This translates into CASSLPQANEQFF.

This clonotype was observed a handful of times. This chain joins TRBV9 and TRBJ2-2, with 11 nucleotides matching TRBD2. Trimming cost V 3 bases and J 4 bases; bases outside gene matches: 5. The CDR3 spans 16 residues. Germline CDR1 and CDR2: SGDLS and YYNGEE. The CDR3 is CASSATGTSGTGELFF. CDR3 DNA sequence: TGTGCCAGCAGCGCTACCGGGACTAGCGGCACCGGGGAGCTGTTTTTT.

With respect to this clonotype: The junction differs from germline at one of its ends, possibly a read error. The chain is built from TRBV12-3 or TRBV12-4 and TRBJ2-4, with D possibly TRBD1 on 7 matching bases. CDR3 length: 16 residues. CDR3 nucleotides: TGTGCAAGCAGTTATTCAGGGGGGCAGGACGAGAGCATTCAGTACTTC. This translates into CASSYSGGQDESIQYF.

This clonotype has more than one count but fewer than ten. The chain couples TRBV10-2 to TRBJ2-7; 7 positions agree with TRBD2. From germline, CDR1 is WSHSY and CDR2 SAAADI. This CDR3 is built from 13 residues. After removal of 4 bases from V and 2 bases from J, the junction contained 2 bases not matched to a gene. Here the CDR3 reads CASSGGLAYEQYF. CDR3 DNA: TGCGCCAGCAGTGGAGGACTAGCCTACGAGCAGTACTTC.

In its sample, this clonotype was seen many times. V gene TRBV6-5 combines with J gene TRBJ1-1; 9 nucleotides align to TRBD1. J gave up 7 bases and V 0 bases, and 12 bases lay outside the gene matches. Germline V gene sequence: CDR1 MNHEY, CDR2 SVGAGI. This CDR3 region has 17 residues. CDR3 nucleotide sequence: TGTGCCAGCAGTTACTCGATTCCATGGGACAGGGCCGTTGAAGCTTTCTTT. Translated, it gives CASSYSIPWDRAVEAFF.

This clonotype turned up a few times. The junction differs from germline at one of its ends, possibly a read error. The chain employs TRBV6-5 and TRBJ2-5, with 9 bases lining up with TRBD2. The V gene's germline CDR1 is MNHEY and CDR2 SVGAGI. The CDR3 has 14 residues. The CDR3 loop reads CSSGGIQKQETQYF. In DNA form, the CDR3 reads TGTTCCAGCGGGGGGATTCAAAAACAAGAGACCCAGTACTTC.

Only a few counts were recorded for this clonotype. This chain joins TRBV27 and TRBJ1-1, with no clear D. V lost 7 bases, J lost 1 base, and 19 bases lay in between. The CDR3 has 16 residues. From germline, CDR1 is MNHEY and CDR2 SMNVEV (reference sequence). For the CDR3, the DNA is TGTGCCAGCAAACAAAACACGGCCACCACGAACACTGAAGCTTTCTTT. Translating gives CASKQNTATTNTEAFF.

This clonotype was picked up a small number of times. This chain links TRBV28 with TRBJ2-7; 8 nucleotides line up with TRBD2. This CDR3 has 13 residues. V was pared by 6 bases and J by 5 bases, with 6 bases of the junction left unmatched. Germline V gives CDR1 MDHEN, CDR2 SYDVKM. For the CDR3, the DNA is TGTGCCAGCAGGGGCCGGGGGGGGCACGAGCAGTACTTC. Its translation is CASRGRGGHEQYF.

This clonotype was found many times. In nucleotides, the CDR3 is TGTGCCAGCAGCTTGGGTGGCGAGCCCTGGGAGACCCAGTACTTC. Translating gives CASSLGGEPWETQYF. The chain has TRBV7-9 and TRBJ2-5; D is unclear. The CDR3 consists of 15 residues. V dropped 3 bases and J dropped 5 bases, with 16 bases sitting between them. Germline CDR1 and CDR2: SEHNR and FQNEAQ (reference sequence).

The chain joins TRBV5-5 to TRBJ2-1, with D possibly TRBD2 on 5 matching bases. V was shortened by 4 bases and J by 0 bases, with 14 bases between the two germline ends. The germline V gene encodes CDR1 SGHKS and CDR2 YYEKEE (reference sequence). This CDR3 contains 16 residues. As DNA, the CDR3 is TGTGCCAGCAGCCTCACGGTGGGGAGCTCCTACAATGAGCAGTTCTTC. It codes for CASSLTVGSSYNEQFF.